This T cell receptor (beta chain) is drawn from a study of blood T cell repertoires in COVID-19. Turning to the study itself: Spain, Italy and the United States supplied samples that represented acute and convalescent COVID-19. T cells, B-cell-depleted T cells, or PBMCs provided the cDNA or gDNA that served as material.

Per the original methods: Estimation of nucleated cell counts was performed using reference gene primer amplification. Repertoires were generated with immunoSEQ multiplex PCR, while TCRdb's copy carries only in-frame clones and drops some. Clonal size and the V and J genes are those of that table, whereas D and trimming came from the DNA. This sample has some 70,000 clones, with roughly 80% found just once. V was cut by 3 bases and J by 4 bases, with 9 bases left in between. The CDR3 runs to 13 residues. The germline V gene has CDR1 MRHNA and CDR2 SNTAGT. It was during active infection that Seattle patients were enrolled and then longitudinally followed.

The clonotype was recovered from a man aged 45-65 years with COVID-19, enrolled during active disease. This chain links TRBV6-4 with TRBJ1-1; D gene unclear. Sequenced: peripheral blood. CDR3 sequence reads: CASSEGVGTEAFF. In nucleotides, the CDR3 is TGTGCCAGCAGTGAGGGAGTTGGCACTGAAGCTTTCTTT.